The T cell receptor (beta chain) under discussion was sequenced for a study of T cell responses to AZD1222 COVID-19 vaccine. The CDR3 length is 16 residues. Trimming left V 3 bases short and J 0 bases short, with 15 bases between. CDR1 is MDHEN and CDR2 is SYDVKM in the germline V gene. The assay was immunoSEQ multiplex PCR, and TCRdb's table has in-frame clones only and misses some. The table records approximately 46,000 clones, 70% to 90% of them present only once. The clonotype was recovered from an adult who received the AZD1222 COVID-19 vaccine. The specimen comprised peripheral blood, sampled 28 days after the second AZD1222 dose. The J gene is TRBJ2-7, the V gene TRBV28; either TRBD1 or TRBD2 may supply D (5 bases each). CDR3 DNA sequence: TGTGCCAGCAGTTTTATCCCGGGGCCAGACTCCTACGAGCAGTACTTC. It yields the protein CASSFIPGPDSYEQYF.